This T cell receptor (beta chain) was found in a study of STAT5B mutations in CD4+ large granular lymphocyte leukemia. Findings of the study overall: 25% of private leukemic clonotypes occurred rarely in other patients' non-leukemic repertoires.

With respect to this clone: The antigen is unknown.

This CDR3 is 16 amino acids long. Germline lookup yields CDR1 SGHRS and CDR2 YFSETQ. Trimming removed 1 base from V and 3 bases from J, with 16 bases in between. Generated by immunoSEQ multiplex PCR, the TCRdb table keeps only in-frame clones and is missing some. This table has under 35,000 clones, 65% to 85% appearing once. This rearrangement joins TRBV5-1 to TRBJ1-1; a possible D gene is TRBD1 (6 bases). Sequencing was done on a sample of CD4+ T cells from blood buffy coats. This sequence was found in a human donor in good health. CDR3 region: CASSLNLRGPDTEAFF. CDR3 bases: TGCGCCAGCAGCTTGAATCTTCGGGGGCCGGACACTGAAGCTTTCTTT.